Reported below is one T cell receptor (beta chain). Germline V lookup: CDR1 SNHLY, CDR2 FYNNEI. V gave up 10 bases and J gave up 4 bases, with 13 bases separating them. This CDR3 region has 12 residues. This record comes from a study of blood T cell repertoires in COVID-19. Whole-study context: Sources were T cells, B-cell-depleted T cells, or PBMCs; the material itself was cDNA or gDNA.

In the original processing: The assay estimated nucleated cells by amplifying reference gene primers. Assay used: immunoSEQ multiplex PCR; TCRdb lists only in-frame clones, some missing. V and J calls plus clone size are reproduced from that table; the DNA served to infer D and trimming. Here the sample spans 200,000 to 250,000 clones, 85% to 90% being singletons. Participants were aged about 18 to 89 years from 20 to 30 US areas. In assigning cohorts, the study relied on participant-reported clinical history. V gene TRBV2 combines with J gene TRBJ2-5, with a possible D match to TRBD1 (5 bases). The source is a man aged 25-40 years who had been exposed to COVID-19. Sequences were obtained from PBMCs or T cells enriched from blood (not recorded which). The CDR3 DNA reads as TGTGCCACCTCAGGAAGGGGAGAGACCCAGTACTTC. Its translation: CATSGRGETQYF.